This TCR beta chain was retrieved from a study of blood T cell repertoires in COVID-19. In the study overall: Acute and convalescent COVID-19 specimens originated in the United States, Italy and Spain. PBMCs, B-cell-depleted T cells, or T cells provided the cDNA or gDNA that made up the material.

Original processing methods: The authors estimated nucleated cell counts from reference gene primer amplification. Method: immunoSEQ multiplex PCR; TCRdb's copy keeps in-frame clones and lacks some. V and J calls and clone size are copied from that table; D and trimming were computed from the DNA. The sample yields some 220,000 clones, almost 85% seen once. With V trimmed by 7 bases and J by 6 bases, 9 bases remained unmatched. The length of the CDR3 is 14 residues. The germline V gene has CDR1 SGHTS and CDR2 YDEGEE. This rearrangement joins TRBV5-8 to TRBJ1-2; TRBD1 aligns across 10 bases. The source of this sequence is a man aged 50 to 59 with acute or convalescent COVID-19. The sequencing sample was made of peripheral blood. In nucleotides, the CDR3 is TGTGCCAGCGGACCGGGACAGGGGCTGCATGGCTACACCTTC. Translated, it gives CASGPGQGLHGYTF.